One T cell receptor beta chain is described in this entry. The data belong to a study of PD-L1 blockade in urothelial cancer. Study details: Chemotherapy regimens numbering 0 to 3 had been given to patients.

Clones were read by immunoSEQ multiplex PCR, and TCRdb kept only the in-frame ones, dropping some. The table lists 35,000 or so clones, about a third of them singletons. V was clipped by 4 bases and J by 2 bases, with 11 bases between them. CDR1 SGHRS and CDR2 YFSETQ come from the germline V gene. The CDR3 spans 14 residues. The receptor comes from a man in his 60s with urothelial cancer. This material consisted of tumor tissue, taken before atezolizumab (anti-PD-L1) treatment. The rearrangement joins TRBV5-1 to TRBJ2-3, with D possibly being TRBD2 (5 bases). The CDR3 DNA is TGCGCCAGCAGCCTAAGCGGTCCCACAGATACGCAGTATTTT. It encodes CASSLSGPTDTQYF.